These T cell receptor beta chains were read from a single sample in a study of blood T cell repertoires in COVID-19. Assay used: immunoSEQ multiplex PCR; TCRdb lists only in-frame clones, some missing. The sample consists of over 80,000 clones, about 83% of them appearing once. The sample comprised peripheral blood. The receptors stem from a woman aged 55-75 years with acute or convalescent COVID-19. CDR3s include the opening cysteine and the closing phenylalanine or tryptophan. The D gene is left open where the match is weak. Some rows mark clone size as missing; the rest say once, few, many or name a class of expanded clone.

D	size	V	J	DNA	CDR3
TRBD1	-	TRBV19	TRBJ1-6	TGTGCCAGTAGTGGCGGGACAGGTTATTCACCCCTCCACTTT	CASSGGTGYSPLHF
-	-	TRBV5-6	TRBJ2-2	TGTGCCAGCAGCTTCCCCGGGAGAAACACCGGGGAGCTGTTTTTT	CASSFPGRNTGELFF
-	-	TRBV14	TRBJ1-3	TGTGCCAGCAGCCAAGATTACAGGGTTAACACCATATATTTT	CASSQDYRVNTIYF
-	-	TRBV5-4	TRBJ1-1	TGTGCCAGCAGCTCCTCCGGGACTGCGAACACTGAAGCTTTCTTT	CASSSSGTANTEAFF
TRBD2	-	TRBV27	TRBJ2-1	TGTGCCAGCAGTTTAATAGCGGGAGGAACCTACAATGAGCAGTTCTTC	CASSLIAGGTYNEQFF
TRBD2	-	TRBV5-1	TRBJ2-2	TGCGCCAGCAGCTTCCCTAGCGGAGGCTCGGGCGGGGAGCTGTTTTTT	CASSFPSGGSGGELFF
TRBD1	-	TRBV2	TRBJ1-4	TGTGCCAGCAGCTCGCAGGGGGCGGATGAAAAACTGTTTTTT	CASSSQGADEKLFF
-	-	TRBV18	TRBJ1-1	TGTGCCAGCTCACTGGAAGACAGGTCAGGGCCTGAAGCTTTCTTT	CASSLEDRSGPEAFF
TRBD1	-	TRBV3-1/TRBV3-2	TRBJ1-1	TGTGCCAGCAGGCTGAATGGACAGGAGGACACTGAAGCTTTCTTT	CASRLNGQEDTEAFF
TRBD1	-	TRBV7-3	TRBJ1-5	TGTGCCAGCAGCTCCACAGGGGGGAGTCAGCCCCAGCATTTT	CASSSTGGSQPQHF
-	-	TRBV9	TRBJ1-1	TGTGCCAGCAGCCTCCAAGGGGGACCAGGGGATACTGAAGCTTTCTTT	CASSLQGGPGDTEAFF
-	-	TRBV5-5	TRBJ1-1	TGTGCCAGCAGCTTTCCAGGGATGAACACTGAAGCTTTCTTT	CASSFPGMNTEAFF
TRBD1	-	TRBV19	TRBJ1-5	TGTGCCAGTAGTACCTCAGACAGGGGAGGGTATCAGCCCCAGCATTTT	CASSTSDRGGYQPQHF
-	-	TRBV3-1/TRBV3-2	TRBJ2-7	TGTGCCAGCAGCCAAGGTTTGACAACATACGAGCAGTACTTC	CASSQGLTTYEQYF
TRBD1	-	TRBV11-2	TRBJ1-1	TGTGCCAGCAGCACGACGACAGGGAGTGTGACTGAAGCTTTCTTT	CASSTTTGSVTEAFF
TRBD1	-	TRBV24-1	TRBJ2-1	TGTGCCACCAGTGATCCCACAGGGGGAGACTACAATGAGCAGTTCTTC	CATSDPTGGDYNEQFF
-	-	TRBV5-6	TRBJ1-1	TGTGCCAGCAGCGCCCCCGGTGAAGCTTTCTTT	CASSAPGEAFF
TRBD2	-	TRBV10-1	TRBJ2-3	TGCGCCAGCAGTGAGACAACCTTAGCGGGACCCAGCACAGATACGCAGTATTTT	CASSETTLAGPSTDTQYF
-	-	TRBV3-1/TRBV3-2	TRBJ2-7	TGTGCCAGCAGCCAAGTCGACAGTGGCGAGCAGTACTTC	CASSQVDSGEQYF
TRBD1	-	TRBV9	TRBJ1-2	TGTGCCAGCAGTCGAGGGGGCAATGATGGCTACACCTTC	CASSRGGNDGYTF
TRBD1	once	TRBV5-4	TRBJ1-6	TGTGCCAGCAGCCCCCGGGACAGGGGTGCATCACCCCTCCACTTT	CASSPRDRGASPLHF
TRBD1	few	TRBV2	TRBJ2-7	TGTGCCAGCCGGGACAGCGGCCCCTACGAGCAGTACTTC	CASRDSGPYEQYF
TRBD2	-	TRBV5-1	TRBJ2-1	TGCGCCAGCAGCTTGAGGAGCGGGGGGGCCCATGAGCAGTTCTTC	CASSLRSGGAHEQFF
-	-	TRBV7-2	TRBJ2-3	TGTGCCAGCAGCCCCCCCCATTTCACAGATACGCAGTATTTT	CASSPPHFTDTQYF
-	-	TRBV28	TRBJ1-1	TGTGCCAGCAGTTTCAGCGGCGGGAACACTGAAGCTTTCTTT	CASSFSGGNTEAFF
-	-	TRBV5-1	TRBJ2-7	TGCGCCAGCAGCCTCGACCCGGCGGGCTACGAGCAGTACTTC	CASSLDPAGYEQYF
TRBD2	-	TRBV3-1/TRBV3-2	TRBJ2-1	TGTGCCAGCGCCCCAAACCTTAGCGGGGGAACCTACAATGAGCAGTTCTTC	CASAPNLSGGTYNEQFF
TRBD1	-	TRBV24-1	TRBJ2-5	TGTGCCACCAGTGGGGCGGGACAGGGCCAAGAAGAGACCCAGTACTTC	CATSGAGQGQEETQYF
-	-	TRBV6-5	TRBJ2-7	TGTGCCAGCAGTTATTCCCGGGACATCTACGAGCAGTACTTC	CASSYSRDIYEQYF